Below are 31 T cell receptor beta chains sequenced from a single sample in a study of blood T cell repertoires in COVID-19. The protocol was immunoSEQ multiplex PCR, while the TCRdb copy is restricted to in-frame clones and leaves out a portion. The profile shows around 130,000 clones, about 81% of them singletons. The sample comprised PBMCs or T cells enriched from blood (not recorded which). Receptors originate from a middle-aged man with acute COVID-19.

The chain combines TRBV9 with TRBJ2-3; tentative D call: TRBD1 (6 bases). The germline V gene encodes CDR1 SGDLS and CDR2 YYNGEE. V shed 2 bases and J shed 1 base, with 8 bases lying between them. The length of the CDR3 is 14 residues. The CDR3 sequence is CASSVRQGTDTQYF. The CDR3 nucleotides are TGTGCCAGCAGCGTTCGACAGGGCACAGATACGCAGTATTTT. The whole variable domain, filled in from reference TRBV9 and TRBJ2-3, reads DSGVTQTPKHLITATGQRVTLRCSPRSGDLSVYWYQQSLDQGLQFLIQYYNGEERAKGNILERFSAQQFPDLHSELNLSSLELGDSALYFCASSVRQGTDTQYFGPGTRLTVL.

V and J are TRBV5-1 and TRBJ1-6; 7 bases map to TRBD1. This CDR3 comprises 13 residues. V lost 0 bases, J lost 15 bases, and 6 bases stayed unmatched. The germline gives CDR1 SGHRS, CDR2 YFSETQ. The CDR3 DNA reads TGCGCCAGCAGCTTGGGTACAGGGGATCACCTCCACTTT. Its translation: CASSLGTGDHLHF.

This chain uses TRBV19 with TRBJ1-2; D is possibly TRBD1 (6 bases). Per the germline V gene, CDR1 is LNHDA and CDR2 is SQIVND (reference sequence). CDR3 length: 15 residues. The V gene lost 6 bases and the J gene lost 5 bases, with 19 bases spanning the gap. DNA of the CDR3: TGTGCCAGTAGCATTGGGGGTCGGGACACTTATGGCTACACCTTC. It codes for CASSIGGRDTYGYTF.

This clone showed up just once. This chain joins TRBV15 and TRBJ1-1; TRBD1 agrees at 7 bases. Germline assignment: CDR1 LNHNV and CDR2 YYDKDF (reference sequence). With V trimmed by 1 base and J by 7 bases, 9 bases remained unmatched. The CDR3 consists of 15 residues. CDR3 DNA: TGTGCCACCAGCAGAGGGACCGGGACAGACCTTGAAGCTTTCTTT. The encoded protein is CATSRGTGTDLEAFF.

CDR3 protein: CASSPQTEETQYF. The CDR3 DNA follows: TGTGCCAGCAGTCCACAAACAGAAGAGACCCAGTACTTC. The gene calls are TRBV6-5 and TRBJ2-5; D gene unclear. The V gene lost 5 bases and the J gene lost 3 bases, with 10 bases spanning the gap. Per germline, CDR1 MNHEY and CDR2 SVGAGI. The CDR3 consists of 13 residues.

The gene calls are TRBV6-1 and TRBJ2-1; TRBD2 agrees at 8 bases. CDR1 MNHNS and CDR2 SASEGT come from the germline V gene. The V and J ends lost 2 bases and 6 bases, in that order; junction bases with no gene match: 3. The CDR3 totals 14 residues. This CDR3 is CASSERAGVNEQFF. The CDR3 DNA follows: TGTGCCAGCAGTGAACGAGCGGGAGTCAATGAGCAGTTCTTC.

This chain connects TRBV28 to TRBJ1-5, with 8 nucleotides matching TRBD1. This CDR3 has 15 amino acids. The germline gives CDR1 MDHEN, CDR2 SYDVKM. V shed 6 bases, J shed 7 bases, and the junction held 11 bases outside the gene matches. The CDR3 coding sequence is TGTGCCAGCAGGCTCCTCTCAGGGGGCGTGCAGCCCCAGCATTTT. It codes for CASRLLSGGVQPQHF.

This chain connects TRBV10-3 to TRBJ2-7, with D possibly being TRBD1 (6 bases). CDR1 is ENHRY, CDR2 SYGVKD, per germline. The germline V and J ends were trimmed by 11 bases and 5 bases, with 25 bases remaining between them. The CDR3 extends over 15 amino acids. The DNA of the CDR3 is TGTGCCTCAGGGGACATACCCTCTATTTCGGACGAGCAGTACTTC. This codes for CASGDIPSISDEQYF.

This clone has only a few counts. The chain links TRBV27 to TRBJ1-1, with D uncertain. The CDR3 is made up of 13 amino acids. Trimming removed 5 bases at V and 5 bases at J, with 12 bases between. The germline CDR1 and CDR2 sequences are MNHEY and SMNVEV (reference sequence). The CDR3 DNA sequence: TGTGCCAGCAGTCCGGGATCCCCAACTGAAGCTTTCTTT. Its protein product is CASSPGSPTEAFF.

This chain uses TRBV5-1 with TRBJ2-2; the match to TRBD2 covers 8 bases. This CDR3 has 14 amino acids. Germline V lookup: CDR1 SGHRS, CDR2 YFSETQ. The trim removed 3 bases at V and 7 bases at J, leaving 5 bases unmatched. This CDR3 reads CASSWTSQGGELFF. The CDR3 coding sequence is TGCGCCAGCAGCTGGACTAGCCAGGGCGGGGAGCTGTTTTTT.

The rearrangement links TRBV11-2 to TRBJ2-7, with 7 bases fitting TRBD2. V shed 0 bases, J shed 4 bases, and the junction held 3 bases outside the gene matches. The CDR3 runs to 14 residues. Germline values: CDR1 SGHAT, CDR2 FQNNGV. CDR3 bases: TGTGCCAGCAGCTTAGATCCCGGGGGGTACGAGCAGTACTTC. Protein sequence: CASSLDPGGYEQYF.

The chain carries TRBV7-9 and TRBJ1-5; D is possibly TRBD1 (5 bases). The CDR3 is 17 residues long. Trimming removed 5 bases at V and 0 bases at J, with 17 bases between. Germline CDR1 is SEHNR and CDR2 is FQNEAQ (reference sequence). Here the CDR3 DNA reads TGTGCCAGCAGCGGAGAGACAGAGGCTTATAGCAATCAGCCCCAGCATTTT. Translated, it gives CASSGETEAYSNQPQHF.

The chain recombines TRBV5-5 with TRBJ1-3, with D uncertain. The CDR3 runs 11 residues. Trimming cost V 4 bases and J 4 bases, with 3 bases left between them. CDR1 is SGHKS, CDR2 YYEKEE, per germline (reference sequence). This CDR3 reads CASSRGNTIYF. CDR3 DNA: TGTGCCAGCAGCCGGGGAAACACCATATATTTT. The entire variable domain, with the rest obtained from reference TRBV5-5 and TRBJ1-3, is as follows: DAGVTQSPTHLIKTRGQQVTLRCSPISGHKSVSWYQQVLGQGPQFIFQYYEKEERGRGNFPDRFSARQFPNYSSELNVNALLLGDSALYLCASSRGNTIYFGEGSWLTVV.

This rearrangement joins TRBV28 to TRBJ1-1; D possibly corresponds to TRBD1 (6 bases). The CDR3 totals 14 residues. Trimming cost V 6 bases and J 5 bases, with 16 bases left between them. The germline CDR1 and CDR2 sequences are MDHEN and SYDVKM. CDR3 region: CASSLSIRGTEAFF. As DNA, the CDR3 is TGTGCCAGCAGCCTCTCTATCAGGGGAACTGAAGCTTTCTTT.

The chain carries TRBV5-4 and TRBJ2-7; D uncertain. There are 15 residues in the CDR3. Per the germline V gene, CDR1 is SGHNT and CDR2 is YYREEE (reference sequence). Trimming removed 0 bases at V and 5 bases at J, with 15 bases between. CDR3 sequence reads: CASSLGGYGVDEQYF. The CDR3 DNA follows: TGTGCCAGCAGCTTGGGCGGATACGGAGTGGACGAGCAGTACTTC.

The V and J genes are TRBV6-2 or TRBV6-3 and TRBJ1-1; D remains unclear. The CDR3 is 16 amino acids. V lost 4 bases, J lost 5 bases, and 20 bases lay in between. CDR1 MNHEY and CDR2 SVGEGT come from the germline V gene. The CDR3 loop reads CASSFTRTSLGTEAFF. For the CDR3, the DNA is TGTGCCAGCAGTTTTACCCGGACTTCTCTGGGGACTGAAGCTTTCTTT.

V gene TRBV28 combines with J gene TRBJ2-1; 12 bases agree with TRBD2. Germline V lookup: CDR1 MDHEN, CDR2 SYDVKM. The CDR3 has 17 amino acids. V was pared by 7 bases and J by 4 bases, with 11 bases of the junction left unmatched. The CDR3 sequence: CASTPSLGTSGYNEQFF. The CDR3 bases are TGTGCCAGCACCCCCTCGTTGGGGACTAGCGGGTACAATGAGCAGTTCTTC.

The chain is built from TRBV27 and TRBJ1-2; no clear D. Deletions cut 3 bases from V and 2 bases from J, with 7 bases between. Germline CDR1 is MNHEY and CDR2 is SMNVEV (reference sequence). The length of the CDR3 is 13 residues. The chain's CDR3 is CASSLSENYGYTF. Written as DNA, the CDR3 is TGTGCCAGCAGTTTGTCCGAGAACTATGGCTACACCTTC.

The chain uses TRBV5-6 and TRBJ2-5; 9 bases are shared with TRBD1. The CDR3 spans 17 residues. Germline loops: CDR1 SGHDT, CDR2 YYEEEE. V was clipped by 4 bases and J by 5 bases; unmatched bases: 15. The CDR3 nucleotides read TGTGCCAGCAGCGGACAGGGGTCCGAAGGTTCCCGGGAGACCCAGTACTTC. Its translation: CASSGQGSEGSRETQYF.

This chain joins TRBV28 and TRBJ2-1; 16 nucleotides line up with TRBD2. Germline V gives CDR1 MDHEN, CDR2 SYDVKM. After removal of 5 bases from V and 10 bases from J, the junction contained 5 bases not matched to a gene. This CDR3 comprises 15 residues. DNA for the CDR3: TGTGCCAGCAGTCCCGGGACTAGCGGGAGGGCCGAGCAGTTCTTC. Its translation: CASSPGTSGRAEQFF.

The CDR3 DNA sequence: TGCAGTGCTCAGCGCTCCTACGAGCAGTACTTC. Protein sequence: CSAQRSYEQYF. The chain employs TRBV20-1 and TRBJ2-7; D unclear. CDR1 is DFQATT, CDR2 SNEGSKA, per germline (reference sequence). The CDR3 is 11 residues long. V dropped 5 bases and J dropped 0 bases, with 5 bases sitting between them.

The chain has TRBV5-1 and TRBJ1-1; 7 nucleotides match TRBD1. CDR1 SGHRS and CDR2 YFSETQ come from the germline V gene. Trimming removed 4 bases from V and 2 bases from J; junction bases left unmatched: 5. There are 14 residues in the CDR3. Written as DNA, the CDR3 is TGCGCCAGCAGCGCCCAGGGGGGAAACACTGAAGCTTTCTTT. Translated: CASSAQGGNTEAFF.

V gene TRBV9 combines with J gene TRBJ2-5; the match to TRBD2 covers 8 bases. The junction had 13 bases not matched to a gene; V was cut back by 0 bases and J by 6 bases. The germline V gene has CDR1 SGDLS and CDR2 YYNGEE. CDR3 length equals 17 residues. Here the CDR3 reads CASSVGVSSGTSKTQYF. The CDR3 nucleotides read TGTGCCAGCAGCGTAGGCGTCAGTAGCGGGACATCGAAGACCCAGTACTTC.

V is TRBV2 and J is TRBJ2-1; 12 positions agree with TRBD2. V dropped 6 bases and J dropped 9; count of bases not matched to a gene: 9. This CDR3 is built from 15 residues. The germline gives CDR1 SNHLY, CDR2 FYNNEI. The chain's CDR3 is CASSPTSGSSGEQFF. CDR3 nucleotides: TGTGCCAGCAGCCCGACTAGCGGGAGCTCGGGTGAGCAGTTCTTC.

The rearrangement links TRBV5-6 to TRBJ2-7, with D perhaps matching TRBD1 (5 bases). Germline-derived CDR1 and CDR2 are SGHDT and YYEEEE. The CDR3 loop spans 12 amino acids. Trimming removed 4 bases from V and 6 bases from J, with 11 bases in between. The CDR3 protein is CASSPPGREQYF. CDR3 in DNA: TGTGCCAGCAGCCCTCCAGGGCGCGAGCAGTACTTC.

V and J are TRBV5-1 and TRBJ2-3; D not certain. CDR1 is SGHRS and CDR2 is YFSETQ in the germline V gene. CDR3 length: 16 amino acids. V was cut by 3 bases and J by 0 bases, with 14 bases left in between. The CDR3 DNA reads TGCGCCAGCAGCTCCACGGCCGGAGTTAGCACAGATACGCAGTATTTT. Amino acids: CASSSTAGVSTDTQYF.

The chain couples TRBV3-1 (or the pseudogene TRBV3-2) to TRBJ2-1; 7 bases line up with TRBD1. CDR1 and CDR2 (germline): LGHDT, YNNKEL (reference sequence). CDR3 size: 13 residues. V was clipped by 2 bases and J by 10 bases; unmatched bases: 5. CDR3 amino acids: CASSQTGVGEQFF. As DNA, the CDR3 is TGTGCCAGCAGCCAAACAGGGGTTGGGGAGCAGTTCTTC.

The chain couples TRBV3-1 (or the pseudogene TRBV3-2) to TRBJ1-6; no clear D gene. V lost 4 bases and J lost 0, with 10 bases in between. The germline V gene has CDR1 LGHDT and CDR2 YNNKEL (reference sequence). The CDR3 is made up of 16 amino acids. Here the CDR3 reads CASSPGSGSYNSPLHF. Here the CDR3 DNA reads TGTGCCAGCAGCCCCGGGTCCGGCTCCTATAATTCACCCCTCCACTTT.

The chain links TRBV30 to TRBJ2-3; 10 bases match TRBD2. The germline CDR1 and CDR2 sequences are GTSNPN and SVGIG (reference sequence). J was trimmed by 2 bases and V by 8 bases; bases with no gene match: 7. This CDR3 comprises 14 residues. The CDR3 DNA reads TGTGCCAGCATTAGCGGGGGGCTCACAGATACGCAGTATTTT. This sequence encodes CASISGGLTDTQYF. Drawing the rest from reference TRBV30 and TRBJ2-3, the complete variable domain is SQTIHQWPATLVQPVGSPLSLECTVEGTSNPNLYWYRQAAGRGLQLLFYSVGIGQISSEVPQNLSASRPQDRQFILSSKKLLLSDSGFYLCASISGGLTDTQYFGPGTRLTVL.

CDR3 region: CASPPRTTNTGELFF. The CDR3 nucleotides are TGTGCAAGTCCCCCCCGGACAACGAACACCGGGGAGCTGTTTTTT. This chain uses TRBV12-2 with TRBJ2-2; no DNA check was done on the table's D call, TRBD1. TRBV12-2 is recorded as a pseudogene. The CDR3 contains 15 residues.

Only a few counts were recorded for this clone. V is TRBV19 and J is TRBJ1-5; 7 bases line up with TRBD1. The V segment lost 7 bases and the J segment 6 bases; nucleotides outside the gene matches: 12. The CDR3 contains 15 residues. Germline values: CDR1 LNHDA, CDR2 SQIVND (reference sequence). DNA for the CDR3: TGTGCCAGTAAGGGGGACCTCCGGACAGGTCAGCCCCAGCATTTT. Protein product: CASKGDLRTGQPQHF.